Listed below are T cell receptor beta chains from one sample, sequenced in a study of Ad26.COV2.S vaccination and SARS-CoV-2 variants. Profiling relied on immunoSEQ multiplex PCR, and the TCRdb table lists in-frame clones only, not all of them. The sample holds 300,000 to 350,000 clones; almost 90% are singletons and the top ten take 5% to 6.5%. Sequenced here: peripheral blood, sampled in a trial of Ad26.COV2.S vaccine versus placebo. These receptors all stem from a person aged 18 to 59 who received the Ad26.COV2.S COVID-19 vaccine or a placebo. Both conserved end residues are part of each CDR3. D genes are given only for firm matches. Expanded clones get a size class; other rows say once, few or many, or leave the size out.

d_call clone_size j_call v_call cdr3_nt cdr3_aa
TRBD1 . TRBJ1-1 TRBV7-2 TGTGCCAGCAGCTTACCTATCCTTCGACAGGGAACCACTGAAGCTTTCTTT CASSLPILRQGTTEAFF
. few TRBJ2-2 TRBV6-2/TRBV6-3 TGTGCCAGCAGTCAGGGGCGATTCCACACCGGGGAGCTGTTTTTT CASSQGRFHTGELFF
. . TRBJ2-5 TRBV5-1 TGCGCCAGCAGTTTTTATGACCTGCTGGAGACCCAGTACTTC CASSFYDLLETQYF
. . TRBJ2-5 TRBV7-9 TGTGCCAGCAGCATGCAAGAGACCCAGTACTTC CASSMQETQYF
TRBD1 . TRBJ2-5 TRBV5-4 TGTGCCAGCAGCTCGATGGACAGGGGACAAGAGACCCAGTACTTC CASSSMDRGQETQYF
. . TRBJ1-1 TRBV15 TGTGCCACCAGCGAATGGGATTTTAAGGCTGAAGCTTTCTTT CATSEWDFKAEAFF
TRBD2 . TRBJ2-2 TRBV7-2 TGTGCCAGCAGCAGGACTAGCGGGAGATCTCGGAACACCGGGGAGCTGTTTTTT CASSRTSGRSRNTGELFF
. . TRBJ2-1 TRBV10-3 TGTGCCATCAGTGGACGGGTCTCCTACAATGAGCAGTTCTTC CAISGRVSYNEQFF
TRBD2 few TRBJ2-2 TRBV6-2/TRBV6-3 TGTGCCAGCAGTTCCGCTAGCGGGGGGGCCACCGGGGAGCTGTTTTTT CASSSASGGATGELFF
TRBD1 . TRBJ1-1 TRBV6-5 TGTGCCAGCAGTTGGGGGACAGGGGTTTCGGAGACTGAAGCTTTCTTT CASSWGTGVSETEAFF
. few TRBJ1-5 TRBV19 TGTGCCAGTGGCGGACAGTATAGCAATCAGCCCCAGCATTTT CASGGQYSNQPQHF
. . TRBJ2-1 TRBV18 TGTGCCAGCTCACCGGAGCCATATAGTTGGCGGGGCCCCTACAATGAGCAGTTCTTC CASSPEPYSWRGPYNEQFF
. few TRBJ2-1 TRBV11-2 TGTGCCAGCAGCCGGGGCCTCCAAGAGCAGTTCTTC CASSRGLQEQFF
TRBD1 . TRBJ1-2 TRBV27 TGTGCCAGCTCCCCAGGGGGCAGGTTAAGAGTTTATGGCTACACCTTC CASSPGGRLRVYGYTF
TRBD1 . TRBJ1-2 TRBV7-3 TGTGCCAGCAGCTTAACGCAGGGGGCGGTCTATGGCTACACCTTC CASSLTQGAVYGYTF
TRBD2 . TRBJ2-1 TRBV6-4 TGTGCCAGCAGTTATTCGGGACTAGCGGGATACAATGAGCAGTTCTTC CASSYSGLAGYNEQFF
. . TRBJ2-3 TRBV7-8 TGTGCCAGCAGCTTAGTGACCTACACAGATACGCAGTATTTT CASSLVTYTDTQYF
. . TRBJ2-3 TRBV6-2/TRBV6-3 TGTGCCAGCAGTTTCTCCCAGCCCGGGGGCCCAGATACGCAGTATTTT CASSFSQPGGPDTQYF
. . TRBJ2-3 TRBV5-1 TGCGCCAGCAGCCTCGGGGAGGTGGGGGATACGCAGTATTTT CASSLGEVGDTQYF
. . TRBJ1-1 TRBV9 TGTGCCAGCAGCGAAGAGGGGGGGTACACTGAAGCTTTCTTT CASSEEGGYTEAFF
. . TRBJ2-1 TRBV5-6 TGTGCCAGCAGCGGGGATGTGCCTGAGCAGTTCTTC CASSGDVPEQFF
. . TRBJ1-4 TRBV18 TGTGCCAGCTCACCACGAGAGGGGCCGCCAGAAAAACTGTTTTTT CASSPREGPPEKLFF
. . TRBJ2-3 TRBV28 TGTGCCAGCAGGCGCCCTAGCACAGATACGCAGTATTTT CASRRPSTDTQYF
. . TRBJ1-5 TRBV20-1 TGCAGTGCGAGCCATCAGCCCCAGCATTTT CSASHQPQHF
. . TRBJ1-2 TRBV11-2 TGTGCCAGCAGCCCCGCGGAGGTAAACTATGGCTACACCTTC CASSPAEVNYGYTF
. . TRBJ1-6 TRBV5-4 TGTGCCAGCAGCTTGACAGGAGGGAATCCTAGCTCCTATAATTCACCCCTCCACTTT CASSLTGGNPSSYNSPLHF
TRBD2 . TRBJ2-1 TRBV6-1 TGTGCCAGCAGTGTTGCTAGCGGGGGGGTACCACCCAATGAGCAGTTCTTC CASSVASGGVPPNEQFF
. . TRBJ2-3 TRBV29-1 TGCAGCGTTGACCAAGGGGATACGCAGTATTTT CSVDQGDTQYF
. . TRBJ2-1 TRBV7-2 TGTGCCAGCAGCTTATGGGCTCGTCGGGATGAGCAGTTCTTC CASSLWARRDEQFF
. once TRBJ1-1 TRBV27 TGTGCCAGCAGGGATACAGGGTCACGGAACACTGAAGCTTTCTTT CASRDTGSRNTEAFF
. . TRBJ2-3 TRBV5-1 TGCGCCAGCAGCTTTGGAGGGGGGACAGATACGCAGTATTTT CASSFGGGTDTQYF
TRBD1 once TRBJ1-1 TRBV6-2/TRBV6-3 TGTGCCAGCAGATACAGGGGTGGGACTGAAGCTTTCTTT CASRYRGGTEAFF
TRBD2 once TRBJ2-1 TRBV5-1 TGCGCCAGCAGCGTGACTAGCGGGGGGGCGAATGAGCAGTTCTTC CASSVTSGGANEQFF
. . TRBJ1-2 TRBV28 TGTGCCAGCAGTCCAGGTTTAGGGAACTATGGCTACACCTTC CASSPGLGNYGYTF
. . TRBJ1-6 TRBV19 TGTGCCAGTAGTCTCGGACAGTTAGGATATTCACCCCTCCACTTT CASSLGQLGYSPLHF
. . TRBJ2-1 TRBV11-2 TGTGCCAGCAGCGCACAGGGTTACAATGAGCAGTTCTTC CASSAQGYNEQFF
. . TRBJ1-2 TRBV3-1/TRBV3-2 TGTGCCAGCAGCCACCTTGGACAGAAAAGCTACACCTTC CASSHLGQKSYTF
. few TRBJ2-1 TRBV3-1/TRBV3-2 TGTGCCAGCAGCCAATTATCGTATGAGCAGTTCTTC CASSQLSYEQFF
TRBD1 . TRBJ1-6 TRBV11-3 TGTGCCAGCAGCCGAACAGGGGGGGGTAATTCACCCCTCCACTTT CASSRTGGGNSPLHF
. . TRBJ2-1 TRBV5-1 TGCGCCAGCAGCTTTGGACCGTCCTACAATGAGCAGTTCTTC CASSFGPSYNEQFF
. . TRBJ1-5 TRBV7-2 TGTGCCAGCAGCTACCAGGGGAATCAGCCCCAGCATTTT CASSYQGNQPQHF